This entry features one T cell receptor (beta chain) sequence. This record comes from a study of blood T cell repertoires in COVID-19. Study as a whole: Some COVID-19 samples were acute and others convalescent; all came from the United States, Italy and Spain. The cDNA or gDNA used as material had been derived from T cells, B-cell-depleted T cells, or PBMCs.

CDR1 MGHRA and CDR2 YSYEKL come from the germline V gene. The CDR3 has 13 amino acids. V lost 9 bases and J lost 0, with 11 bases in between. Sequenced by immunoSEQ multiplex PCR; TCRdb stores in-frame clones only, minus some. The table lists 250,000 to 300,000 clones, roughly 89% of them singletons. This chain uses TRBV4-1 with TRBJ1-2; TRBD1 is a possible D gene (6 bases). Input material: peripheral blood. The source of this sequence is a woman aged 35 to 49 who had recovered from COVID-19. CDR3 in amino acids: CASRGASNYGYTF. CDR3 coding DNA: TGCGCCAGTCGGGGGGCGTCTAACTATGGCTACACCTTC.